This T cell receptor beta chain was identified in a study of CD8+CD57+ T cells in acquired aplastic anemia (dated 2018 in TCRdb). Regarding the research as a whole: Extracted DNA from sorted CD4+ and CD8+ cells averaged around 3.4 ug, ranging from about 0.18 to 27.4 ug. CD8+CD57+ expansion was defined as frequency above the mean frequency observed in healthy subjects. Broad study findings and their caveats: Although 25 to 30 CD8+ CDR3 sequences were shared by patients and controls, these sequences appeared highly expressed in patients and within the immunodominant clones of patients. Patients and healthy controls showed no significant difference in CD8+ Simpson's diversity (P=0.060).

A remark on this clonotype: The antigen this receptor binds is unknown. Base quality data are lacking; no much larger clone is found one base away.

The germline V gene sets CDR1 to SQVTM and CDR2 to ANQGSEA. The trim is 8 bases for V and 2 bases for J, with a gap of 11 bases between the germline ends. The CDR3, cysteine through phenylalanine, is 12 amino acids long. Here the CDR3 DNA is all that survives: 36 bases in frame from base 1. Genomic DNA served as template for TCR beta VDJ combination and CDR3 sequence profiling. An Illumina HiSeq 2000 was used for TCR repertoire sequencing. Per the source publication's procedure: TRBV/TRBJ rearrangement plots, CDR3 size and DJ length profiles, and Simpson's diversity index were used to assess repertoires. The most abundant DNA sequence in the deep sequencing data was taken as the immunodominant clone. CDR3 amino acid sequences were checked for sharing between subjects and were compared against published repertoires and the VDJdb database. Starting from the raw public reads, TCRdb applied fastp trimming at Q25, assembled clones with MiXCR and retained in-frame beta chains. Records with the same CDR3 protein are collapsed into one entry carrying the most frequent genes and DNA. The V and J calls follow TCRdb's processing rather than the paper's. Present in this sample are 450,000 to 600,000 distinct CDR3 sequences, approximately 33% of which were seen just once. Approximately 0.82% of the sample is taken by the ten largest.

Patients chosen for sequencing had shown expansion of CD8+CD57+ cells by flow cytometry. Every patient had a diagnosis of severe acquired aplastic anemia based on International Study of Aplastic Anemia and Agranulocytosis and Camitta criteria. At the time blood was sampled, none of the patients had received any therapy. In the study, sorted CD4+ and CD8+ blood T cells from patients with severe aplastic anemia and from healthy subjects underwent deep sequencing of TCR repertoires. In the USA, patient enrollment took place under clinicaltrials.gov protocols 00001620, 01623167, 00001397, 00071045, 00081523 and 00961064. Ficoll-Paque density gradient centrifugation was used to isolate peripheral blood mononuclear cells. Before DNA extraction, CD4+ and CD8+ T cells were sorted by FACS or by magnetic beads.

Material for sequencing was sorted CD4+, CD8+, or CD8+CD57+ T cells (not recorded which) from PBMCs. The chain was built from TRBV29-1 and TRBJ2-3, with TRBD1 as a weak D call on 8 bases. The receptor was derived from a human donor with aplastic anemia. The CDR3 amino acid sequence is: CSTGGVTDTQYF. The DNA sequence reads TGCAGCACAGGGGGGGTCACAGATACGCAGTATTTT.